The 29 T cell receptor beta chains in this list originate from one sample, sequenced in a study of T-cell memory formation after mild COVID-19. Each CDR3 protein gets one entry after TCRdb re-called the 5' RACE reads with MiXCR. The data show 100,000 to 120,000 distinct CDR3 sequences, 22% seen once. The sequencing sample was made of PBMCs or a T cell subset sorted from them (not recorded which). The receptor set was obtained from a man aged 18-30 years who had mild COVID-19 (a few samples of this study predate the infection). Cell type and time point are not known.

The CDR3 DNA reads TGTGCCAGCAGCTTTAAGGGGATCCACGAGCAGTACTTC. Protein product: CASSFKGIHEQYF. The chain is built from TRBV7-6 and TRBJ2-7; D may be TRBD1 (5 bases). The CDR3 runs 13 residues. CDR1 is SGHVS, CDR2 FNYEAQ, per germline. The V gene lost 3 bases and the J gene lost 5 bases, with 11 bases spanning the gap.

The chain joins TRBV5-5 to TRBJ2-7; 8 positions agree with TRBD1. The CDR3 runs 15 residues. Germline loops: CDR1 SGHKS, CDR2 YYEKEE (reference sequence). Unmatched junction bases numbered 8, after V lost 1 base and J lost 5 bases. Written as DNA, the CDR3 is TGTGCCAGCAGCTTGTGGTCGGGGACAGGACACGAGCAGTACGTC. Translation gives CASSLWSGTGHEQYV.

This clonotype has a handful of counts. This chain joins TRBV7-8 and TRBJ2-7; D unresolved. V lost 5 bases and J lost 2, with 16 bases in between. This CDR3 region has 15 residues. Germline CDR1 is SGHVS and CDR2 is FQNEAQ. The CDR3 nucleotides read TGTGCCAGCAGCCCCCAGACGGGTGCGGCCTACGAGCAGTACGTC. Its translation: CASSPQTGAAYEQYV.

This clonotype was recorded many times. The genes are TRBV7-8 and TRBJ2-1; TRBD2 agrees at 9 bases. CDR3 length equals 16 residues. The J segment lost 8 bases and the V segment lost 3 bases, leaving 11 bases of the junction unmatched. Germline V CDR1 and CDR2: SGHVS, FQNEAQ. The DNA for the CDR3 is TGTGCCAGCAGCTTTACCGGGACTAGCTATCTCCATGAGCAGTTCTTC. Translating gives CASSFTGTSYLHEQFF.

This chain uses TRBV4-3 with TRBJ1-1, with D hard to call. V was pared by 4 bases and J by 0 bases, with 15 bases between. Germline loops: CDR1 LGHNA, CDR2 YSLEER. The CDR3 loop spans 16 amino acids. The CDR3 loop is CASSPREGWVNTEAFF. The CDR3, as DNA: TGCGCCAGCAGCCCCCGGGAGGGTTGGGTGAACACTGAAGCTTTCTTT.

DNA of the CDR3: TGTGCCAGCGGGAGGAGCACCGGGGAGCTGTTTTTT. Residues: CASGRSTGELFF. The chain has TRBV6-2 or TRBV6-3 and TRBJ2-2; possible D gene TRBD2, 6 bases. V was shortened by 8 bases and J by 4 bases, with 8 bases between the two germline ends. Germline CDR1 reads MNHEY; CDR2 reads SVGEGT. The CDR3 runs 12 residues.

The rearrangement joins TRBV30 to TRBJ2-5; no definite D call. V was shortened by 2 bases and J by 3 bases, with 13 bases between the two germline ends. The CDR3 is 14 amino acids. CDR1 GTSNPN and CDR2 SVGIG come from the germline V gene (reference sequence). CDR3 in DNA: TGTGCCTGGAGTAGGAACTTCGAAGAAGAGACCCAGTACTTC. This codes for CAWSRNFEEETQYF.

The chain joins TRBV6-1 to TRBJ2-7; D remains unclear. The CDR3 runs to 12 residues. Trimming took off 10 bases at V and 0 bases at J, with 10 bases between the two ends. CDR1 is MNHNS, CDR2 SASEGT, per germline. CDR3 sequence reads: CATERFSYEQYV. The CDR3, as DNA: TGTGCCACGGAAAGGTTCTCCTACGAGCAGTACGTC.

This clonotype was recorded a few times. The chain links TRBV2 to TRBJ1-6; no reliable D call. The CDR3 totals 14 residues. Per germline, CDR1 SNHLY and CDR2 FYNNEI. V gave up 5 bases and J gave up 13 bases, with 18 bases separating them. For the CDR3, the DNA is TGTGCCAGCAGTACCGGGCCGCTCTCCCGGCCCCTCCACTTT. Translating it yields CASSTGPLSRPLHF.

This chain joins TRBV9 and TRBJ2-5, with D perhaps assigned TRBD1 or TRBD2 (5 bases each). The CDR3 is 15 residues long. Looked up from germline, CDR1 is SGDLS and CDR2 is YYNGEE. V gave up 3 bases and J gave up 5 bases, with 17 bases separating them. In nucleotides, the CDR3 is TGTGCCAGCAGCGGATACGGGACGGGCGGTGAGACCCAGTACTTC. It yields the protein CASSGYGTGGETQYF.

There are a few counts of this clonotype. V and J are TRBV3-1 and TRBJ1-1, with 7 positions matching TRBD1. Trimming removed 4 bases from V and 2 bases from J; junction bases left unmatched: 4. Germline V gives CDR1 LGHDT, CDR2 YNNKEL (reference sequence). This CDR3 contains 14 residues. For the CDR3, the DNA is TGTGCCAGCAGCCTTACAGGGGATAACACTGAAGCTTTCTTT. Translated, it gives CASSLTGDNTEAFF.

This sequence joins TRBV7-2 and TRBJ2-1; D might be TRBD2 (6 bases). Germline assignment: CDR1 SGHTA and CDR2 FQGNSA. This CDR3 region has 16 residues. The V and J ends lost 2 bases and 0 bases respectively, with 11 bases between them. CDR3 loop: CASSLWVGSSYNEQFF. In DNA, the CDR3 is TGTGCCAGCAGCTTATGGGTCGGGAGCTCCTACAATGAGCAGTTCTTC.

CDR3: CASSQDPGARNTEAFF. Here the CDR3 DNA reads TGCGCCAGCAGCCAAGACCCTGGCGCCAGGAACACTGAAGCTTTCTTT. The chain recombines TRBV4-1 with TRBJ1-1; D remains ambiguous. The CDR3 length is 16 residues. The germline gives CDR1 MGHRA, CDR2 YSYEKL. V lost 0 bases to trimming and J lost 1 base, with 12 bases between them.

The J gene is TRBJ1-6, the V gene TRBV2; TRBD1 matches at 8 bases. CDR1 and CDR2 from the germline V gene are SNHLY and FYNNEI. V dropped 5 bases and J dropped 7; count of bases not matched to a gene: 13. The CDR3 has 17 residues. The CDR3 here is CASSPALPTGVNSPLHF. CDR3 sequence (DNA): TGTGCCAGCAGTCCCGCTCTCCCGACAGGGGTAAATTCACCCCTCCACTTT.

The chain is built from TRBV4-3 and TRBJ1-5; TRBD1 aligns across 7 bases. The CDR3 sequence is 16 residues long. The trim removed 0 bases at V and 5 bases at J, leaving 7 bases unmatched. Looked up from germline, CDR1 is LGHNA and CDR2 is YSLEER. CDR3 residues: CASSQEGTGEDQPQHF. The CDR3 DNA follows: TGCGCCAGCAGCCAAGAAGGAACAGGGGAGGATCAGCCCCAGCATTTT.

V and J are TRBV29-1 and TRBJ2-5; maybe TRBD1 (6 bases). The length of the CDR3 is 14 residues. Trimming cost V 6 bases and J 4 bases, with 18 bases left between them. Germline V gene sequence: CDR1 SQVTM, CDR2 ANQGSEA. This CDR3 is CSVNPQGFGETQYF. The CDR3 DNA follows: TGCAGCGTGAATCCGCAGGGGTTTGGAGAGACCCAGTACTTC.

This clonotype was observed at least ten times. The chain recombines TRBV5-1 with TRBJ2-3; 10 bases agree with TRBD2. The CDR3 is made up of 17 amino acids. Germline V gene sequence: CDR1 SGHRS, CDR2 YFSETQ. V gave up 1 base and J gave up 4 bases; unmatched junction bases: 9. This chain's CDR3 is CASSLIPSGGGADTQYF. The DNA for the CDR3 is TGCGCCAGCAGCTTGATCCCTAGCGGGGGAGGAGCAGATACGCAGTATTTT.

This sequence joins TRBV7-2 and TRBJ1-4; D is perhaps TRBD1 (5 bases). The CDR3 has 20 amino acids. Trimming cost V 4 bases and J 8 bases, with 32 bases left between them. Germline assignment: CDR1 SGHTA and CDR2 FQGNSA. The CDR3 reads CASSSPMVRGGPISGEKLFF. DNA for the CDR3: TGTGCCAGCAGCTCACCGATGGTTAGGGGAGGTCCAATTTCAGGGGAAAAACTGTTTTTT.

This clonotype was counted a few times. The chain joins TRBV24-1 to TRBJ2-1, with D perhaps TRBD1 (6 bases). The ends were cut back, 2 bases at V and 9 bases at J, with 13 bases in the middle. Germline V gives CDR1 KGHDR, CDR2 SFDVKD. The CDR3 spans 14 residues. DNA of the CDR3: TGTGCCACCAGTGATTCTCCCGACAGGCGTGAGCAGTTCTTC. This sequence encodes CATSDSPDRREQFF.

This clonotype was seen a few times. The chain couples TRBV6-5 to TRBJ1-1; TRBD1 is a possible D gene (6 bases). Trimming left V 5 bases short and J 3 bases short, with 16 bases between. The germline CDR1 and CDR2 sequences are MNHEY and SVGAGI. The CDR3 covers 15 residues. This CDR3 is CASSPRGWRDTEAFF. CDR3 in DNA: TGTGCCAGCAGTCCAAGGGGGTGGAGGGACACTGAAGCTTTCTTT.

This clonotype was detected only a few times. V usage is TRBV6-5 and J usage is TRBJ1-2; weak D call: TRBD1 (5 bases). The ends were cut back, 0 bases at V and 7 bases at J, with 15 bases in the middle. Germline V gene sequence: CDR1 MNHEY, CDR2 SVGAGI. This CDR3 has 15 amino acids. This CDR3 is CASSYSFPGGGGYTF. DNA for the CDR3: TGTGCCAGCAGTTACTCGTTCCCCGGTGGGGGTGGCTACACCTTC.

This clonotype was picked up a small number of times. The chain employs TRBV19 and TRBJ2-7; TRBD1 matches 8 bases. CDR3 length equals 12 residues. Germline CDR1 and CDR2: LNHDA and SQIVND (reference sequence). V shed 9 bases, J shed 5 bases, and the junction held 6 bases outside the gene matches. The CDR3 DNA follows: TGTGCCAGCCGAGGACAGGGCCACGAGCAGTACGTC. It is translated as CASRGQGHEQYV.

V usage is TRBV29-1 and J usage is TRBJ1-2; D perhaps matches TRBD1 (5 bases). Trimming pared 5 bases from V and 4 bases from J, leaving 11 bases between. The CDR3 has 12 amino acids. CDR1 and CDR2 (germline): SQVTM, ANQGSEA. The chain's CDR3 is CSVFSGTYGYTF. The CDR3 DNA sequence: TGCAGCGTTTTCTCCGGGACCTATGGCTACACCTTC.

This clonotype was seen only a few times. V usage is TRBV12-3 or TRBV12-4 and J usage is TRBJ1-1; no clear D. The V and J ends lost 6 bases and 3 bases respectively, with 11 bases between them. The CDR3 spans 13 residues. The DNA of the CDR3 is TGTGCCAGCAGACTGGGCCTATACACTGAAGCTTTCTTT. Residues: CASRLGLYTEAFF.

This clonotype was seen only a few times. The DNA for the CDR3 is TGTGCCAGCGAGACAGGGTTCGGCACAGATACGCAGTATTTT. It specifies CASETGFGTDTQYF. The chain couples TRBV6-2 or TRBV6-3 to TRBJ2-3; 7 bases line up with TRBD1. Germline CDR1 is MNHEY and CDR2 is SVGEGT. This CDR3 is built from 14 residues. The junction had 6 bases not matched to a gene; V was cut back by 8 bases and J by 1 base.

This clonotype was seen a handful of times. The chain combines TRBV3-1 with TRBJ2-1, with 10 bases identical to TRBD2. The CDR3 is 16 amino acids. Germline assignment: CDR1 LGHDT and CDR2 YNNKEL (reference sequence). Trimming cost V 4 bases and J 5 bases; bases outside gene matches: 8. Here the CDR3 DNA reads TGTGCCAGCAGCCCAACCACTAGCGGGGCAAACAATGAGCAGTTCTTC. Protein: CASSPTTSGANNEQFF.

This clonotype turned up a few times. The rearrangement uses TRBV6-5 and TRBJ2-3, with TRBD2 as a possible D gene (5 bases). Trimming shortened V by 0 bases and J by 5 bases, and 12 bases separated the two germline ends. CDR1 MNHEY and CDR2 SVGAGI come from the germline V gene. CDR3 length equals 15 residues. In nucleotides, the CDR3 is TGTGCCAGCAGTTACTCATTACTAGGAGGAGATACGCAGTATTTT. It encodes CASSYSLLGGDTQYF.

This clonotype appeared a few times. The rearrangement joins TRBV7-6 to TRBJ1-1, with D tentatively TRBD1 (6 bases). The length of the CDR3 is 13 residues. Trimming took 5 bases from V and 7 from J, leaving 14 bases between them. Germline CDR1 reads SGHVS; CDR2 reads FNYEAQ. CDR3 residues: CASSPPDRDEAFF. The CDR3 DNA sequence: TGTGCCAGCAGCCCCCCGGACAGAGATGAAGCTTTCTTT.

This clonotype was observed a few times. This chain links TRBV7-9 with TRBJ2-6; D ambiguous. The ends were cut back, 7 bases at V and 2 bases at J, with 6 bases in the middle. The CDR3 has 13 residues. From germline, CDR1 is SEHNR and CDR2 FQNEAQ (reference sequence). The CDR3 region is CASTKPGANVLTF. Here the CDR3 DNA reads TGTGCCAGCACCAAACCTGGGGCCAACGTCCTGACTTTC.